A single T cell receptor beta chain is shown here with its context. Sequencing used immunoSEQ multiplex PCR; TCRdb keeps in-frame clones, though not all of them. The sample records tens of thousands of clones, 94% being singletons. These data are taken from a study of technical replicates of blood from several donors. Germline V gene data show CDR1 as SGHVS and CDR2 as FNYEAQ. V lost 5 bases to trimming and J lost 6 bases; unmatched junction nucleotides: 12. The CDR3 length is 16 residues. This clonotype was sampled from a human donor in good health. J is TRBJ2-3 and V is TRBV7-6, with TRBD2 matching over 9 bases. Material: T cells isolated from PBMCs. CDR3 sequence reads: CASSLGTSLTSDTQYF. The CDR3 DNA reads TGTGCCAGCAGCCTAGGGACTAGCCTCACATCCGATACGCAGTATTTT.